The present T cell receptor (beta chain) was sequenced within a study of long-term antiretroviral therapy in people with HIV. At survey level, the immunoSEQ assay was run in its v3.0 version. Method: immunoSEQ multiplex PCR; TCRdb's copy keeps in-frame clones and lacks some. The sample holds roughly 12,000 clones, around 83% seen once. The study's findings and limits: HIV repertoires had narrower CDR3 length ranges than controls.

Participants with HIV, all of them, were treated in the United States. This clone was detected only a few times. Its antigen is not identified. The source is a man aged 35 to 55 with HIV. This sample comprised unsorted PBMCs, obtained 1.2 years after starting antiretroviral therapy.

The CDR3 nucleotides are TGTGCCAGCAGTGAAGTGTGGGTCAATCAGCCCCAGCATTTT. Its protein is CASSEVWVNQPQHF. J is TRBJ1-5 and V is TRBV6-4, with D hard to call. The CDR3 covers 14 residues. The germline V gene has CDR1 MRHNA and CDR2 SNTAGT. Trimming removed 3 bases from V and 3 bases from J, with 9 bases in between.